This TCR beta chain comes out of a study of Ad26.COV2.S vaccination and SARS-CoV-2 variants (dated by TCRdb to about 2021). Concerning the study at large: Vaccine-arm donors were drawn from COV1001, a multicentre, randomized, double-blind, placebo-controlled phase I-IIa trial of Ad26.COV2.S in healthy adults. Ad26.COV2.S was administered intramuscularly at a dose of 5x10^10 or 1x10^11 viral particles, either as one shot or as two shots given 56 days apart. The specificity and breadth of SARS-CoV-2-reactive T cell receptors after Ad26.COV2.S vaccination were assessed by TCRbeta repertoire sequencing. The TCR-sequenced set comprised approximately 32 samples: around 20 Ad26.COV2.S vaccine recipients, 5 placebo recipients and 8 SARS-CoV-2 convalescent individuals. Participants in the trial were split at random into five groups of five each, receiving low-dose or high-dose Ad26.COV2.S once or twice, or else placebo on both occasions. Investigators did not know the trial group allocation while performing experiments and assessing outcomes. Points the paper makes about the study in general: The study was not powered to compare responses between vaccine doses or regimens. Substantial breadth of spike-specific CD8+ and CD4+ T cell responses was reported after vaccination. Spike-specific TCR breadth was higher in Ad26.COV2.S recipients than in placebo recipients (P = 0.0014). According to the authors, total T cell responses may have been underestimated by the TCR breadth and depth analyses. Vaccine and placebo recipients had similar non-spike TCR breadth, a finding consistent with the vaccine containing only spike.

The immunoSEQ Assay was the method used to sequence TCRbeta CDR3 regions. After extraction, genomic DNA underwent amplification by bias-controlled multiplex PCR, followed by high-throughput sequencing. The original pipeline was this. To quantify the absolute abundance of each unique TCRbeta CDR3 region, sequences were collapsed and filtered. T cell fraction was estimated by normalizing TCRbeta template counts to usable DNA, with usable DNA measured through amplification of reference genes found in all nucleated cells. Repertoire TCRs were annotated as SARS-CoV-2-specific when V gene, CDR3 amino acid sequence and J gene were exactly matched to a known reactive TCR set. MIRA supplied the reference SARS-CoV-2 TCR set, which was filtered for enrichment in COVID-19-positive ImmuneCODE repertoires so that public or cross-reactive TCRs were removed. Using the MIRA antigens, annotated TCRs were further analysed by specific ORF or by position within an ORF. Breadth was defined as annotated unique rearrangements over total unique productive rearrangements; depth was the summed frequency of those rearrangements. Two-sided Wilcoxon rank-sum tests were applied when comparing TCR breadth between groups. The table was pulled from immuneACCESS by TCRdb, which kept in-frame rearrangements only. Such tables lose some clones; where checked, under half of the loss comes from unresolved V genes, and the rest has no known cause. V and J calls and clone size come straight from that table; D and trimming were deduced from the DNA. For this sample there are some 300,000 clones; around 85% appear just once. The ten top clones hold 2% to 2.5% of the sample.

The intended sense of this specimen's treatment or condition label: 19 received Ad26.COV2.S at low or high dose, single or two shots; a few received placebo; per-sample allocation not given. For vaccine and placebo recipients, the sequenced repertoires came from samples collected on day 63 after the first injection. Cohort 1b enrolled some 25 adults aged 18-55 years at a single site in Boston, USA, between 29 July and 7 August 2020. Ad26.COV2.S was a replication-incompetent adenovirus type 26 vector that expressed a prefusion-stabilized SARS-CoV-2 spike protein derived from the original Wuhan strain. Trimming costs V 0 bases and J 6 bases, and their ends lie 11 bases apart. The cysteine opens and the phenylalanine closes a CDR3 of 15 amino acids. The read is trimmed to its CDR3 DNA, 45 bases read in frame from base 1. As regards this clone: Its recognized antigen is unknown. Base qualities are missing; no much larger clone stands one base away.

The chain joins TRBV23-1 to TRBJ1-4; a tentative D call is TRBD1 (5 bases match). TRBV23-1 counts as an open reading frame of uncertain function. The sample here was peripheral blood, taken in a trial of Ad26.COV2.S vaccine versus placebo. The receptor's source is a person between 18 and 65 years old who received the Ad26.COV2.S COVID-19 vaccine or a placebo. The DNA sequence reads TGCGCCAGCAGTCAATCATTCAGGGTTGATGAAAAACTGTTTTTT. Translation gives CASSQSFRVDEKLFF.